One sample yielded the 17 T cell receptor beta chains listed below, sequenced in a study of post-analysis software for immune sequencing data. Study findings and constraints: Among roughly five TRBV segments more frequent in patients than controls were TRBV5-6, TRBV5-1 and TRBV20-1.

The library was made from cDNA and included unique molecular identifiers. TCRdb re-called the PCR reads through MiXCR, storing one row per CDR3 protein. Of approximately 730,000 distinct CDR3 sequences detected, about half appear once; the ten largest clones hold 4.9%. No antigen has been assigned to these receptors. Sequencing was carried out using blood. All receptors derive from a girl aged 10 to 17 with multiple sclerosis.

This chain uses TRBV2 with TRBJ2-1, with 9 bases that match TRBD2. TRBJ2-7 matches the DNA end more closely, so the J call is doubtful. Germline V CDR1 and CDR2: SNHLY, FYNNEI. This CDR3 region has 15 residues. In DNA, the CDR3 is TGTGCCAGCAGTTCCGGGACTAGCCCCTACAATGAGCAGTACTTC. This gives the protein CASSSGTSPYNEQYF.

The chain is built from TRBV7-8 and TRBJ1-2, with 9 nucleotides matching TRBD1. This CDR3 spans 13 amino acids. The V segment lost 5 bases and the J segment 6 bases; nucleotides outside the gene matches: 4. The V gene's germline CDR1 is SGHVS and CDR2 FQNEAQ. The CDR3 spells CASSTRTGDGYTF. For the CDR3, the DNA is TGTGCCAGCAGCACCCGGACAGGGGATGGCTACACCTTC.

For the CDR3, the DNA is TGCAGTGCTAGACCACCTAGCGGGAATCAAGCCTACGAGCAGTACTTC. Its translation: CSARPPSGNQAYEQYF. The chain is built from TRBV20-1 and TRBJ2-7; 9 bases are shared with TRBD2. In germline, CDR1 is DFQATT, CDR2 SNEGSKA (reference sequence). With V trimmed by 2 bases and J by 2 bases, 10 bases remained unmatched. The CDR3 length is 16 residues.

V and J are TRBV7-8 and TRBJ2-1; TRBD2 aligns across 9 bases. CDR1 SGHVS and CDR2 FQNEAQ come from the germline V gene. J lost 2 bases, V lost 5 bases, and 16 bases had no gene match. This CDR3 is 19 amino acids long. The CDR3: CASSPISSRLAATYNEQFF. DNA for the CDR3: TGTGCCAGCAGCCCCATCAGCTCCCGACTAGCGGCAACCTACAATGAGCAGTTCTTC.

This chain links TRBV30 with TRBJ1-1; TRBD1 matches 10 bases. V shed 5 bases and J 5 bases; nucleotides not matched to a gene: 2. Germline CDR1 reads GTSNPN; CDR2 reads SVGIG (reference sequence). This CDR3 is 12 amino acids long. Written as DNA, the CDR3 is TGTGCCTGGGGGACAGGGGCTACTGAAGCTTTCTTT. Translating it yields CAWGTGATEAFF.

The rearrangement uses TRBV29-1 and TRBJ2-7, with D perhaps TRBD2 (6 bases). Germline V gene lookup returns CDR1 SQVTM and CDR2 ANQGSEA. Trimming pared 3 bases from V and 0 bases from J, leaving 15 bases between. This CDR3 spans 15 amino acids. The CDR3 DNA sequence: TGCAGCGTTGACTTAGCGGACGGCAGCTCCTACGAGCAGTACTTC. Its protein is CSVDLADGSSYEQYF.

The chain employs TRBV29-1 and TRBJ2-7; 7 nucleotides line up with TRBD1. The germline V gene encodes CDR1 SQVTM and CDR2 ANQGSEA. V dropped 6 bases and J dropped 3; count of bases not matched to a gene: 11. This CDR3 is built from 14 residues. CDR3 nucleotides: TGCAGCGTGAGGGAACCGGACAGGAGCTACGAGCAGTACTTC. As protein: CSVREPDRSYEQYF.

This sequence joins TRBV20-1 and TRBJ1-2, with D maybe TRBD1 (6 bases). The CDR3 runs 13 residues. With 6 bases removed from V and 3 bases from J, the gap between germline ends came to 14 bases. Germline CDR1 is DFQATT and CDR2 is SNEGSKA (reference sequence). CDR3 bases: TGCAGTGCGCAACCGGGACAAGACTATGGCTACACCTTC. The encoded protein is CSAQPGQDYGYTF.

This clonotype was picked up a small number of times. The chain employs TRBV6-2 or TRBV6-3 and TRBJ2-3; 8 bases are a match to TRBD2. Looked up from germline, CDR1 is MNHEY and CDR2 is SVGEGT. Losses at the gene ends were 0 bases for V and 4 bases for J; bases not matched to a gene: 15. There are 19 residues in the CDR3. CDR3 loop: CASSYSQFPSGSDPDTQYF. CDR3 nucleotide sequence: TGTGCCAGCAGTTACTCTCAGTTTCCCAGCGGGAGTGACCCAGATACGCAGTATTTT.

This rearrangement joins TRBV20-1 to TRBJ2-5; 10 bases are a match to TRBD1. The CDR3 contains 16 residues. Germline-derived CDR1 and CDR2 are DFQATT and SNEGSKA (reference sequence). Losses at the gene ends were 6 bases for V and 0 bases for J; bases not matched to a gene: 10. The CDR3, as DNA: TGCAGTGCCCCGGGACAGGGGCCCGGGTACCAAGAGACCCAGTACTTC. Translating gives CSAPGQGPGYQETQYF.

The sample holds a few counts of this clonotype. The rearrangement joins TRBV20-1 to TRBJ1-2; tentative D call: TRBD1 (5 bases). Trimming left V 0 bases short and J 4 bases short, with 18 bases between. This CDR3 is built from 16 residues. Germline CDR1 DFQATT, CDR2 SNEGSKA (reference sequence). CDR3 amino acids: CSARETITGLRYGYTF. The CDR3 bases are TGCAGTGCTAGAGAGACGATTACAGGTCTTCGCTATGGCTACACCTTC.

The J gene is TRBJ2-3, the V gene TRBV6-5; 13 nucleotides agree with TRBD2. Losses at the gene ends were 7 bases for V and 1 base for J; bases not matched to a gene: 2. CDR1 MNHEY and CDR2 SVGAGI come from the germline V gene. This CDR3 has 15 residues. The CDR3: CASTGLAGGTDTQYF. DNA for the CDR3: TGTGCCAGCACCGGACTAGCGGGGGGCACAGATACGCAGTATTTT.

The chain links TRBV7-2 to TRBJ2-7, with D possibly being TRBD2 (5 bases). This CDR3 is built from 15 residues. Germline lookup yields CDR1 SGHTA and CDR2 FQGNSA. Trimming stripped 1 base from V and 2 bases from J, with 12 bases between. The CDR3 loop reads CASSLVSGTAYEQYF. In nucleotides, the CDR3 is TGTGCCAGCAGCTTAGTGTCGGGAACTGCCTACGAGCAGTACTTC.

The chain uses TRBV4-2 and TRBJ2-1; 8 nucleotides align to TRBD2. J was trimmed by 0 bases and V by 0 bases; bases with no gene match: 7. The CDR3 loop spans 18 amino acids. Germline V gene data show CDR1 as LGHNA and CDR2 as YNFKEQ. CDR3 coding DNA: TGTGCCAGCAGCCAAGAGGGAAGACTAGCGAGCTCCTACAATGAGCAGTTCTTC. Residues: CASSQEGRLASSYNEQFF.

This chain connects TRBV7-3 to TRBJ2-1; D gene unclear. The CDR3 loop spans 14 amino acids. The V gene's germline CDR1 is SGHTA and CDR2 FQGTGA. Trimming took 5 bases from V and 7 from J, leaving 15 bases between them. The CDR3 DNA follows: TGTGCCAGCAGCCCCCATCCCAATGAGAATGAGCAGTTCTTC. Translation: CASSPHPNENEQFF.

In the case of this clonotype: In this CDR3 the conserved last residue, phenylalanine or tryptophan, is missing, so a read error is likely. The gene calls are TRBV6-6 and TRBJ2-7, with D possibly TRBD2 on 5 matching bases. The CDR3 runs 16 residues. V shed 2 bases and J shed 3 bases, with 17 bases lying between them. The V gene's germline CDR1 is MNHNY and CDR2 SVGAGI (reference sequence). The CDR3 loop is CASSYKSSLTFYEQYC. DNA of the CDR3: TGTGCCAGCAGTTACAAATCTAGCCTAACGTTCTACGAGCAGTACTGC.

This clonotype was observed at least ten times. This chain connects TRBV20-1 to TRBJ2-1, with D tentatively TRBD2 (7 bases). Germline assignment: CDR1 DFQATT and CDR2 SNEGSKA (reference sequence). V was pared by 6 bases and J by 5 bases, with 23 bases between. The CDR3 spans 16 residues. The CDR3 sequence: CSAPYPVGGDHNEQFF. CDR3 in DNA: TGCAGTGCCCCTTACCCCGTAGGGGGGGATCACAATGAGCAGTTCTTC.